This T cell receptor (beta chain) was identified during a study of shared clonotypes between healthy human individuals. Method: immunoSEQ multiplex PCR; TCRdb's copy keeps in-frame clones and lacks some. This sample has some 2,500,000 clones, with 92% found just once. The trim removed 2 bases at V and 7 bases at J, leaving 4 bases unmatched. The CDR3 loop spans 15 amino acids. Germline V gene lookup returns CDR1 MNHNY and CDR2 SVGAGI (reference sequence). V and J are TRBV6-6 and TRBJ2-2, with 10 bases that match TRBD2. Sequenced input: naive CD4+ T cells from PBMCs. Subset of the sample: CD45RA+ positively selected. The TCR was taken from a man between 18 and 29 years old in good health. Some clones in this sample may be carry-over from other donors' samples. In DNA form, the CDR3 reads TGTGCCAGCAGTTACAGCGGGAGGGTGGACGGGGAGCTGTTTTTT. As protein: CASSYSGRVDGELFF.